This T cell receptor (beta chain) was recorded in a study of shared clonotypes between healthy human individuals. The CDR3 extends over 14 amino acids. With 5 bases clipped from V and 15 bases from J, the junction kept 16 bases outside the gene matches. Germline V gene sequence: CDR1 MDHEN, CDR2 SYDVKM. When replicate PCRs were run on unsorted PBMC, they used 300 ng DNA, approximately 31,000 T cell genomes. Methods used by the authors: ImmunoSEQ yielded junction-only sequences lacking quality scores, so filtering differed. TCRdb's table, derived via immunoSEQ multiplex PCR, lists solely in-frame clones and lacks some. For V, J and clone size, that table is used; D and trimming come from the DNA. Here the sample spans some 530,000 clones, over 70% being singletons.

Material: PBMCs. This chain uses TRBV28 with TRBJ2-4; TRBD1 aligns across 7 bases. The sequence was collected from a woman between 40 and 50 years old in good health. Some clones in this sample may be carry-over from other donors' samples. CDR3 sequence (DNA): TGTGCCAGCAGTCCCTTAGGGGGCCAAAAACATTGGTACTTC. Encoded protein: CASSPLGGQKHWYF. Full variable domain (rest looked up from reference TRBV28 and TRBJ2-4): DVKVTQSSRYLVKRTGEKVFLECVQDMDHENMFWYRQDPGLGLRLIYFSYDVKMKEKGDIPEGYSVSREKKERFSLILESASTNQTSMYLCASSPLGGQKHWYFGAGTRLSVL.